The 9 T cell receptor beta chains in this list originate from one sample, sequenced in a study of blood T cells in healthy people across ages. For the second PCR, which ran for roughly 6 to 12 cycles, a sample-barcoded 5' primer and a J-beta primer mix were used. Each CDR3 protein gets one entry after TCRdb re-called the 5' RACE reads with MiXCR. The sample lists about 690,000 distinct CDR3 sequences, around 43% occurring once. Sequences were obtained from blood. Receptor source: a man aged 80 or over in good health.

The chain combines TRBV29-1 with TRBJ2-1; D call uncertain. The germline V gene encodes CDR1 SQVTM and CDR2 ANQGSEA. The CDR3 is 15 residues long. Between the trimmed V and J ends, which lost 3 bases and 5 bases, there was a span of 17 bases. CDR3 coding DNA: TGCAGCGTTGACCGTCATCGCACTGGGGACAATGAGCAGTTCTTC. Translating gives CSVDRHRTGDNEQFF.

Ten or more counts support this clonotype. V and J are TRBV7-9 and TRBJ1-1, with TRBD1 as a possible D gene (6 bases). The CDR3 sequence is 15 residues long. Germline assignment: CDR1 SEHNR and CDR2 FQNEAQ (reference sequence). V dropped 5 bases and J dropped 8 bases, with 21 bases sitting between them. The CDR3 DNA is TGTGCCAGCAGCCCCCTAAGGGGTTCCGGGACAGAAGCTTTCTTT. Translating it yields CASSPLRGSGTEAFF.

The V and J genes are TRBV7-9 and TRBJ2-7; D uncertain. This CDR3 contains 14 residues. Looked up from germline, CDR1 is SEHNR and CDR2 is FQNEAQ (reference sequence). V was cut by 1 base and J by 2 bases, with 9 bases left in between. The CDR3 protein is CASSLGGVTYEQYF. The CDR3 nucleotides are TGTGCCAGCAGCTTAGGCGGCGTTACCTACGAGCAGTACTTC.

J is TRBJ2-6 and V is TRBV6-5; D assignment may be TRBD1 or TRBD2 (5 bases each). Trimming took off 6 bases at V and 4 bases at J, with 16 bases between the two ends. This CDR3 spans 16 amino acids. The germline gives CDR1 MNHEY, CDR2 SVGAGI. The CDR3: CASRYPGTEGANVLTF. The DNA of the CDR3 is TGTGCCAGCAGGTACCCCGGGACGGAGGGGGCCAACGTCCTGACTTTC.

This clonotype was found a few times. The rearrangement links TRBV30 to TRBJ2-7; 7 bases align to TRBD1. The CDR3 loop spans 14 amino acids. Germline lookup yields CDR1 GTSNPN and CDR2 SVGIG (reference sequence). The trim removed 0 bases at V and 2 bases at J, leaving 4 bases unmatched. CDR3 sequence (DNA): TGTGCCTGGAGTGTAGGACAGGTGACCTACGAGCAGTACTTC. This sequence encodes CAWSVGQVTYEQYF.

The chain carries TRBV20-1 and TRBJ2-5; 10 bases map to TRBD2. Germline loops: CDR1 DFQATT, CDR2 SNEGSKA (reference sequence). This CDR3 has 15 residues. J was trimmed by 5 bases and V by 5 bases; bases with no gene match: 11. The CDR3 loop is CSAGGSGRAKETQYF. DNA for the CDR3: TGCAGTGCTGGGGGCAGCGGGAGGGCCAAGGAGACCCAGTACTTC.

The chain uses TRBV28 and TRBJ1-1; D not certain. The CDR3 runs to 11 residues. CDR1 and CDR2 (germline): MDHEN, SYDVKM. Trimming took 5 bases from V and 2 from J, leaving 3 bases between them. CDR3 loop: CASSDNTEAFF. The CDR3 DNA reads as TGTGCCAGCAGTGACAACACTGAAGCTTTCTTT.

This clonotype was observed at least ten times. This may arise from a read error, as a much more abundant clone is one base away. This chain links TRBV7-2 with TRBJ2-7, with D perhaps TRBD2 (5 bases). The CDR3 contains 13 residues. Trimming took off 4 bases at V and 4 bases at J, with 11 bases between the two ends. Looked up from germline, CDR1 is SGHTA and CDR2 is FQGNSA. The CDR3 DNA follows: TGTGCCAGCAGCTGTAATCGCGGGTACGAGCAGTACTTC. Translating gives CASSCNRGYEQYF.

The rearrangement links TRBV14 to TRBJ2-3; D may be TRBD2 (5 bases). V lost 0 bases to trimming and J lost 0 bases, with 13 bases between them. CDR1 and CDR2 from the germline V gene are SGHDN and FVKESK. This CDR3 contains 17 residues. The CDR3 nucleotides read TGTGCCAGCAGCCAAGATCTTGTCGGGGTCAGCACAGATACGCAGTATTTT. Its protein is CASSQDLVGVSTDTQYF.